What follows are 12 T cell receptor beta chains derived from one specimen sequenced in a study of regulatory T cells in long-lasting Graves disease. Arm-PCR of CDR3 regions with iRepertoire HTBI primers generated TCR beta libraries. TCRdb reanalysed the multiplex PCR reads using MiXCR and keeps one entry per CDR3 protein. There are 400,000 to 550,000 distinct CDR3 sequences in the sample; about a sixth occur only once, and roughly a tenth lies in the top ten. Time point of the sample: newly diagnosed GD, antithyroid drugs for less than 3 months. Isolated PBMC RNA provided the starting material for the TCR library. Separately, the same data were catalogued under a study of T cells in Graves' hyperthyroidism and ophthalmopathy.

The material was peripheral blood mononuclear cells (PBMCs), obtained at new diagnosis, from a patient treated with antithyroid drugs. The source of these receptors is a woman aged 25 to 45 with Graves disease.

This clonotype was picked up many times. This sequence joins TRBV11-2 and TRBJ2-1; TRBD2 agrees at 7 bases. CDR1 is SGHAT and CDR2 is FQNNGV in the germline V gene. The junction had 3 bases not matched to a gene; V was cut back by 3 bases and J by 13 bases. The CDR3 consists of 11 residues. CDR3 sequence (DNA): TGTGCCAGCAGCTTCCGGGGGGACCAGTTCTTC. This gives the protein CASSFRGDQFF. Looking up the rest from reference TRBV11-2 and TRBJ2-1 gives the full variable domain: EAGVAQSPRYKIIEKRQSVAFWCNPISGHATLYWYQQILGQGPKLLIQFQNNGVVDDSQLPKDRFSAERLKGVDSTLKIQPAKLEDSAVYLCASSFRGDQFFGPGTRLTVL.

This clonotype was seen repeatedly, ten times or more. V gene TRBV7-2 combines with J gene TRBJ2-7, with a weak D call TRBD1 (6 bases). The CDR3 sequence is 13 residues long. Trimming shortened V by 4 bases and J by 1 base, and 8 bases separated the two germline ends. Germline values: CDR1 SGHTA, CDR2 FQGNSA. CDR3: CASSSQGSYEQYF. Here the CDR3 DNA reads TGTGCCAGCAGCTCACAGGGTTCCTACGAGCAGTACTTC. The variable domain in full, with the rest retrieved from reference TRBV7-2 and TRBJ2-7, is GAGVSQSPSNKVTEKGKDVELRCDPISGHTALYWYRQSLGQGLEFLIYFQGNSAPDKSGLPSDRFSAERTGGSVSTLTIQRTQQEDSAVYLCASSSQGSYEQYFGPGTRLTVT.

This clonotype came up many times. The chain links TRBV7-3 to TRBJ2-3; D is uncertain. This CDR3 contains 13 residues. The ends were cut back, 4 bases at V and 6 bases at J, with 11 bases in the middle. Germline CDR1 reads SGHTA; CDR2 reads FQGTGA. DNA for the CDR3: TGTGCCAGCAGCTCCTCCACCTACGATACGCAGTATTTT. As protein: CASSSSTYDTQYF.

This clonotype appeared a few times. This chain joins TRBV24-1 and TRBJ1-1; no clear D gene. The CDR3 is made up of 13 amino acids. CDR1 is KGHDR, CDR2 SFDVKD, per germline. Between the trimmed V and J ends, which lost 6 bases and 10 bases, there was a span of 17 bases. CDR3 sequence reads: CATSHTVESRAFF. CDR3 DNA: TGTGCCACCAGTCACACCGTAGAATCGAGAGCTTTCTTT.

This clonotype showed up just a few times. V and J are TRBV20-1 and TRBJ1-3, with 7 nucleotides matching TRBD1. The CDR3 contains 14 residues. Unmatched junction bases numbered 13, after V lost 5 bases and J lost 9 bases. Germline V CDR1 and CDR2: DFQATT, SNEGSKA (reference sequence). CDR3 sequence reads: CSAGQVPTGGTIYF. The CDR3 nucleotides are TGCAGTGCTGGACAGGTCCCTACTGGAGGCACCATATATTTT.

A word on this clonotype: This may arise from a read error, as a much more abundant clone is one base away. The chain links TRBV30 to TRBJ2-3, with D perhaps TRBD1 or TRBD2 (5 bases each). This CDR3 spans 16 amino acids. V was trimmed by 7 bases and J by 3 bases, leaving 23 bases between them. The germline V gene has CDR1 GTSNPN and CDR2 SVGIG (reference sequence). The chain's CDR3 is CASTGAALVWTDTQYF. DNA of the CDR3: TGTGCCTCGACCGGGGCAGCGTTGGTGTGGACAGATACGCAGTATTTT.

This clonotype has a handful of counts. The CDR3 spells CRRTSLAGELFF. DNA of the CDR3: TGCAGGCGGACTAGCCTAGCCGGGGAGCTGTTTTTT. The chain has TRBV20-1 and TRBJ2-2, with TRBD2 matching 8 bases. Looked up from germline, CDR1 is DFQATT and CDR2 is SNEGSKA (reference sequence). The CDR3 is made up of 12 amino acids.

The chain carries TRBV7-9 and TRBJ2-1; the D gene is possibly TRBD2 (5 bases). V gave up 5 bases and J gave up 4 bases, with 18 bases separating them. The CDR3 loop spans 16 amino acids. Germline V gene sequence: CDR1 SEHNR, CDR2 FQNEAQ (reference sequence). This chain's CDR3 is CASSRTPQTGYNEQFF. CDR3 sequence (DNA): TGTGCCAGCAGCCGGACCCCTCAAACGGGATACAATGAGCAGTTCTTC.

This clonotype was seen at least ten times. This chain links TRBV28 with TRBJ1-2; D unresolved. The CDR3 spans 11 residues. Deletions cut 3 bases from V and 3 bases from J, with 2 bases between. Germline assignment: CDR1 MDHEN and CDR2 SYDVKM. As DNA, the CDR3 is TGTGCCAGCAGTTTGCACTATGGCTACACCTTC. This translates into CASSLHYGYTF.

The chain has TRBV2 and TRBJ1-1, with 8 bases fitting TRBD1. The V gene end was trimmed by 3 bases and the J gene end by 2 bases; junction bases not matched to a gene: 14. Germline-derived CDR1 and CDR2 are SNHLY and FYNNEI. The CDR3 is 18 amino acids. CDR3 amino acids: CASSDPSRGLTGNTEAFF. The CDR3 nucleotides read TGTGCCAGCAGTGACCCTTCCAGGGGGCTAACGGGAAACACTGAAGCTTTCTTT.

This clonotype was counted ten times or more. The chain combines TRBV5-1 with TRBJ2-1; TRBD2 matches 7 bases. This CDR3 region has 17 residues. Trimming cost V 1 base and J 9 bases; bases outside gene matches: 16. Germline-derived CDR1 and CDR2 are SGHRS and YFSETQ. In DNA form, the CDR3 reads TGCGCCAGCAGCTTGTATTACGGTGCTAGCGGTTCAGGTGAGCAGTTCTTC. As protein: CASSLYYGASGSGEQFF.

This clonotype was seen a handful of times. The V call is TRBV18, the J call TRBJ2-5; tentatively, D is TRBD1 or TRBD2 (6 bases each). The CDR3 is 16 residues long. The germline V gene has CDR1 KGHSH and CDR2 LQKENI. Trimming stripped 0 bases from V and 3 bases from J, with 14 bases between. CDR3 bases: TGTGCCAGCTCACCACCTCGGGGGCAGTCCGAAGAGACCCAGTACTTC. It codes for CASSPPRGQSEETQYF.